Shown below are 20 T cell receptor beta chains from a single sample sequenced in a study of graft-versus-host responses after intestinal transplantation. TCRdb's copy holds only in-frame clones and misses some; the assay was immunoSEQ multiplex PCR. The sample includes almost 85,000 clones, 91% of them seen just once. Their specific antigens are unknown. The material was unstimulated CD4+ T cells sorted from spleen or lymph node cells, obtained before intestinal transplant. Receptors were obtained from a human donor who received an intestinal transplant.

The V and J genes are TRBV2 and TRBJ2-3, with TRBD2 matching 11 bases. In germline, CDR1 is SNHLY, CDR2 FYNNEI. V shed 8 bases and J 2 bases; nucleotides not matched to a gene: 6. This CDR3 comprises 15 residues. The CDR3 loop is CASQLLAGATDTQYF. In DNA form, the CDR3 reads TGTGCCAGCCAACTACTAGCGGGGGCCACAGATACGCAGTATTTT.

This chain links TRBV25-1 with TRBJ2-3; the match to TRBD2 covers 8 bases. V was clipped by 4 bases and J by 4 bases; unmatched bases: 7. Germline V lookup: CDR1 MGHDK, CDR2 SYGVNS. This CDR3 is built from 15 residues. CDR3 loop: CASSASGSRADTQYF. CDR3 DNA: TGTGCCAGCAGTGCTAGCGGGTCGCGGGCAGATACGCAGTATTTT.

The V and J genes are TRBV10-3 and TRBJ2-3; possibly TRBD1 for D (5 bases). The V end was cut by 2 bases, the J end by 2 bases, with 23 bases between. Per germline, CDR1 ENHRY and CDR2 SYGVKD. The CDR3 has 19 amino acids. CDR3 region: CAISERLDGWGFHTDTQYF. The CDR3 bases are TGTGCCATCAGTGAGAGGCTAGATGGCTGGGGCTTTCACACAGATACGCAGTATTTT.

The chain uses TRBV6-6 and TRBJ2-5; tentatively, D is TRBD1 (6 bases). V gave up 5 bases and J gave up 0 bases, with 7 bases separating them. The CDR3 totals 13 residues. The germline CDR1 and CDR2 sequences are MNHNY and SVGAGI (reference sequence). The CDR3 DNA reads TGTGCCAGCAGTCGACAGGACCAAGAGACCCAGTACTTC. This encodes CASSRQDQETQYF.

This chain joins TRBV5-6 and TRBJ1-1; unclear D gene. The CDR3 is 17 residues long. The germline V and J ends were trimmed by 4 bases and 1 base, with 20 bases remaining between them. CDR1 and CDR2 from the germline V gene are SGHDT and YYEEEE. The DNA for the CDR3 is TGTGCCAGCAGCCCTGGGAGGCCACCCCTCGGGAACACTGAAGCTTTCTTT. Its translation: CASSPGRPPLGNTEAFF.

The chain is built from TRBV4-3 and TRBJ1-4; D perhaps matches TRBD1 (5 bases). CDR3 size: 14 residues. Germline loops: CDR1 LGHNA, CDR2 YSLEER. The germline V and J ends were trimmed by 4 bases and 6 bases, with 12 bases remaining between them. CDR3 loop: CASSPGWGDEKLFF. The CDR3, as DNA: TGCGCCAGCAGCCCCGGGTGGGGCGATGAAAAACTGTTTTTT.

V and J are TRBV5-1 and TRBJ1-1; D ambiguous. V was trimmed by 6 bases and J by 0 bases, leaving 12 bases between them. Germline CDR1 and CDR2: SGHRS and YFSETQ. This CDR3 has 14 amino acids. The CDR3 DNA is TGCGCCAGCAAACGACTGCTTTTGAACACTGAAGCTTTCTTT. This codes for CASKRLLLNTEAFF.

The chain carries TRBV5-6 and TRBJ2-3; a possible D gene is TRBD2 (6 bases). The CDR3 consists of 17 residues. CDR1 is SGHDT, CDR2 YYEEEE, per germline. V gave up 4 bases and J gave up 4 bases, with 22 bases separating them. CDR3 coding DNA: TGTGCCAGCAGCAAATCTCCCGGGCGGGGTGGCGCAGATACGCAGTATTTT. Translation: CASSKSPGRGGADTQYF.

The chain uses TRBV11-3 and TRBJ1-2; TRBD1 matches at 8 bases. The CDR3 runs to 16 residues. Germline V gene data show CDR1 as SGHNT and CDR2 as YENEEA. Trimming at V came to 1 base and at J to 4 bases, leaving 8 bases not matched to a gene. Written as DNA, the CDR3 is TGTGCCAGCAGCTTAGTGTACGGACAGGGATCCTATGGCTACACCTTC. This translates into CASSLVYGQGSYGYTF.

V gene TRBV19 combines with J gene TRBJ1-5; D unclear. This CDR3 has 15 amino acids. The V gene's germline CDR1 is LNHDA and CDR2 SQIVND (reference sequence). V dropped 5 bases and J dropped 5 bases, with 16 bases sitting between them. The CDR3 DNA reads TGTGCCAGTAGTCCCATCGGCAGGCTGGATCAGCCCCAGCATTTT. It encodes CASSPIGRLDQPQHF.

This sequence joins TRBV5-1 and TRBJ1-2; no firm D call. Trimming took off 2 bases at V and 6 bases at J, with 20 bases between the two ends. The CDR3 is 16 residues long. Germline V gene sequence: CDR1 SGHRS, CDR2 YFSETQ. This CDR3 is CASSFSSGYNVNGYTF. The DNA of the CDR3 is TGCGCCAGCAGCTTCTCGTCGGGGTATAATGTTAATGGCTACACCTTC.

CDR3 in DNA: TGCAGCGTCATCCGCGGTGGTACCGGGGAGCTGTTTTTT. It codes for CSVIRGGTGELFF. The chain uses TRBV29-1 and TRBJ2-2; no definite D call. CDR3 length: 13 residues. Trimming removed 6 bases at V and 5 bases at J, with 13 bases between. Germline V gene lookup returns CDR1 SQVTM and CDR2 ANQGSEA.

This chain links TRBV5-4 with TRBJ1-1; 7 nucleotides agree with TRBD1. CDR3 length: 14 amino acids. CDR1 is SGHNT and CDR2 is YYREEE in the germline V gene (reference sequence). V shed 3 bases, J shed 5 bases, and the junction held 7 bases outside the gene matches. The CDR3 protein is CASSWGAGGTEAFF. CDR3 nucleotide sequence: TGTGCCAGCAGCTGGGGGGCAGGGGGGACTGAAGCTTTCTTT.

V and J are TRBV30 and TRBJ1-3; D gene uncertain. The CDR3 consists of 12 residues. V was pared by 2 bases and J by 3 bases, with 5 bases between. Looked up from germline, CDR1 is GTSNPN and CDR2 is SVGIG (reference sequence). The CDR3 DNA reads TGTGCCTGGAGTCCGGGTGGAAACACCATATATTTT. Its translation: CAWSPGGNTIYF.

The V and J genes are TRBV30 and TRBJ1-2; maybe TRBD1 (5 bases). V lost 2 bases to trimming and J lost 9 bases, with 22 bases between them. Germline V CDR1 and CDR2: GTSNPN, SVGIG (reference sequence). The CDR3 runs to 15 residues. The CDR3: CAWSRGGERISSYTF. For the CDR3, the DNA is TGTGCCTGGAGTCGGGGGGGGGAACGGATCTCCAGCTACACCTTC. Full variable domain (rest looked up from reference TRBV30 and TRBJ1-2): SQTIHQWPATLVQPVGSPLSLECTVEGTSNPNLYWYRQAAGRGLQLLFYSVGIGQISSEVPQNLSASRPQDRQFILSSKKLLLSDSGFYLCAWSRGGERISSYTFGSGTRLTVV.

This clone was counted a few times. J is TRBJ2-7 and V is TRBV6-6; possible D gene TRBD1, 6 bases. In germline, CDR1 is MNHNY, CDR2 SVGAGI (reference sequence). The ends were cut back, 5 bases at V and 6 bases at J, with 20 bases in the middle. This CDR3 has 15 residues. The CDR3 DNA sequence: TGTGCCAGCAGTCGGAAGGACAGCCACCCCTTCGAGCAGTACTTC. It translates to CASSRKDSHPFEQYF.

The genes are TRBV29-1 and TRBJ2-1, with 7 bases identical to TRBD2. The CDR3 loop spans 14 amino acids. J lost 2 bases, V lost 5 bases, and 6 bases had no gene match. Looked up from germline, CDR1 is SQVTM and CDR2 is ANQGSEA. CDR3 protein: CSVKSGAAYNEQFF. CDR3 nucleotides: TGCAGCGTTAAAAGCGGGGCGGCCTACAATGAGCAGTTCTTC.

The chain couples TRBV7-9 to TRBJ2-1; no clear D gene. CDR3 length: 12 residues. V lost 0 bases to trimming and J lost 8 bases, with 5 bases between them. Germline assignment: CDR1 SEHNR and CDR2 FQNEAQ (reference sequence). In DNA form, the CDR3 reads TGTGCCAGCAGCTTAGCGTTCGATGAGCAGTTCTTC. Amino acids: CASSLAFDEQFF.

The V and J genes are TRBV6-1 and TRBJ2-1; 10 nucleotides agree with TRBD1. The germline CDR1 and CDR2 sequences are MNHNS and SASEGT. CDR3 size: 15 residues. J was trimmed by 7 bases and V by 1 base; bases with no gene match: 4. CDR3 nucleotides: TGTGCCAGCAGTGAAGTTTGGACAGGGGGTAATGAGCAGTTCTTC. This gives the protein CASSEVWTGGNEQFF.

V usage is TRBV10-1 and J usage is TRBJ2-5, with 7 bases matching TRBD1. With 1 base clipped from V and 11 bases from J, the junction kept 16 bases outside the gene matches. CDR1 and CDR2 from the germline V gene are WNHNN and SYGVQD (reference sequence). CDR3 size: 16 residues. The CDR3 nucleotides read TGCGCCAGCAGTGAGTGGGGAACAGGGGTCCGTGGTGAGCAGTACTTC. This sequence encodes CASSEWGTGVRGEQYF.